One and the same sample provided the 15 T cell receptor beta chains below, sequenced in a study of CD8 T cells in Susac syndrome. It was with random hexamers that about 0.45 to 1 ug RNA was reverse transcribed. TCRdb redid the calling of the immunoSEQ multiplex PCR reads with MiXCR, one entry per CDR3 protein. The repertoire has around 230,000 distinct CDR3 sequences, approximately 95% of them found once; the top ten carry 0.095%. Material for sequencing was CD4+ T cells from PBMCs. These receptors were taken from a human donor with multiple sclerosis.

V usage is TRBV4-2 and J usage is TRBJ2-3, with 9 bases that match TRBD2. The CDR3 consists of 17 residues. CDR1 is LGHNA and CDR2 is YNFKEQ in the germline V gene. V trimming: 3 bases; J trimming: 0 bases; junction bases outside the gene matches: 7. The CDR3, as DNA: TGTGCCAGCAGCCAGATAGCGGGGGCCTATAGCACAGATACGCAGTATTTT. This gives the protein CASSQIAGAYSTDTQYF.

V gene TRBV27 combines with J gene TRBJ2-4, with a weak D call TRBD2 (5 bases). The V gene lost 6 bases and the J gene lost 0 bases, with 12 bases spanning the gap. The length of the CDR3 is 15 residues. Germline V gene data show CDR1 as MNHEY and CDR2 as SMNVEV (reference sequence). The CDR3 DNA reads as TGTGCCAGCAGGTCAGCGGACCTAGCCAAAAACATTCAGTACTTC. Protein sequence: CASRSADLAKNIQYF.

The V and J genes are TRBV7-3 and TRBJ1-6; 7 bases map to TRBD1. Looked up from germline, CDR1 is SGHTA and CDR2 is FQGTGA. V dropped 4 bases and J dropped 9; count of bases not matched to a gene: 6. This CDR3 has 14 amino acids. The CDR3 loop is CASSSDRAGSPLHF. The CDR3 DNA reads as TGTGCCAGCAGCTCCGACAGGGCCGGTTCACCCCTCCACTTT.

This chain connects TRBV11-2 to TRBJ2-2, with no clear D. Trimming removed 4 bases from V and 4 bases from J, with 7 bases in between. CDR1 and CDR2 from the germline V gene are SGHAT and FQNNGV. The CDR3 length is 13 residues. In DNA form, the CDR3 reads TGTGCCAGCAGCTCTAGAAGCACCGGGGAGCTGTTTTTT. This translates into CASSSRSTGELFF. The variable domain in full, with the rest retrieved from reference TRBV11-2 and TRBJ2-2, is EAGVAQSPRYKIIEKRQSVAFWCNPISGHATLYWYQQILGQGPKLLIQFQNNGVVDDSQLPKDRFSAERLKGVDSTLKIQPAKLEDSAVYLCASSSRSTGELFFGEGSRLTVL.

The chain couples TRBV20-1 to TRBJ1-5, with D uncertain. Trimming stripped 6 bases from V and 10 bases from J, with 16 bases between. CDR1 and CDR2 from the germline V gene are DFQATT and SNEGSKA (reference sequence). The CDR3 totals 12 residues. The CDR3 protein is CSALGRAQPQHF. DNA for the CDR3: TGCAGTGCGTTGGGAAGGGCGCAACCCCAGCATTTT.

The CDR3 sequence is CAWRGQPPNYGYTF. In nucleotides, the CDR3 is TGTGCCTGGAGGGGACAGCCGCCTAACTATGGCTACACCTTC. The chain joins TRBV30 to TRBJ1-2; 7 bases agree with TRBD1. CDR3 size: 14 residues. Trimming at V came to 3 bases and at J to 0 bases, leaving 4 bases not matched to a gene. CDR1 GTSNPN and CDR2 SVGIG come from the germline V gene (reference sequence).

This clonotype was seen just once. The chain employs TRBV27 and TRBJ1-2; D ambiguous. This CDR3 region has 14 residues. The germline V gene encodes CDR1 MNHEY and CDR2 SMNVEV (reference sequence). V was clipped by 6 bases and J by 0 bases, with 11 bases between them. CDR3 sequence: CASRPNTANYGYTF. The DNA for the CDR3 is TGTGCCAGCAGACCAAATACAGCTAACTATGGCTACACCTTC.

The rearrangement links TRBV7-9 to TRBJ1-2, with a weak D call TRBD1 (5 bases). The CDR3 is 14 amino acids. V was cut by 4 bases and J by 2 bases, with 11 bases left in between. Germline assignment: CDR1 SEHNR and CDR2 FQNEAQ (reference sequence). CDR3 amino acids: CASSSGSSNYGYTF. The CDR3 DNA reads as TGTGCCAGCAGCTCAGGGAGCTCGAACTATGGCTACACCTTC. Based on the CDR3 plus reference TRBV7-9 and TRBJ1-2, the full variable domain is DTGVSQNPRHKITKRGQNVTFRCDPISEHNRLYWYRQTLGQGPEFLTYFQNEAQLEKSRLLSDRFSAERPKGSFSTLEIQRTEQGDSAMYLCASSSGSSNYGYTFGSGTRLTVV.

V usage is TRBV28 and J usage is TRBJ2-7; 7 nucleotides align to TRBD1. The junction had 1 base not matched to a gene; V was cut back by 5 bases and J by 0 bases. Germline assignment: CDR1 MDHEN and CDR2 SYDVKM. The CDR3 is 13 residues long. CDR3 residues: CASSGTASYEQYF. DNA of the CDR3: TGTGCCAGCAGTGGGACAGCCTCCTACGAGCAGTACTTC.

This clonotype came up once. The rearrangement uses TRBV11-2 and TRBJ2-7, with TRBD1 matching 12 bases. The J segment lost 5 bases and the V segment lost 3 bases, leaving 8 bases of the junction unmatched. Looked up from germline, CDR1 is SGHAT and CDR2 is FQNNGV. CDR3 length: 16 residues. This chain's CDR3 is CASSLTRDRGHHEQYF. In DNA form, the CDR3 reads TGTGCCAGCAGCTTGACCCGGGACAGGGGGCACCACGAGCAGTACTTC.

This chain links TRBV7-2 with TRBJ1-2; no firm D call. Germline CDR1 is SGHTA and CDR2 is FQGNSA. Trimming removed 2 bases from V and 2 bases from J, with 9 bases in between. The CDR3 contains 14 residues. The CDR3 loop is CASSLNRQNYGYTF. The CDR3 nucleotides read TGTGCCAGCAGCTTAAATAGACAAAACTATGGCTACACCTTC.

DNA of the CDR3: TGCAGTGCTTGTACTGAAGGGGATACTGAAGCTTTCTTT. The encoded protein is CSACTEGDTEAFF. The chain couples TRBV20-1 to TRBJ1-1, with TRBD1 as a possible D gene (5 bases). This CDR3 region has 13 residues. The ends were cut back, 5 bases at V and 5 bases at J, with 15 bases in the middle. CDR1 is DFQATT, CDR2 SNEGSKA, per germline (reference sequence).

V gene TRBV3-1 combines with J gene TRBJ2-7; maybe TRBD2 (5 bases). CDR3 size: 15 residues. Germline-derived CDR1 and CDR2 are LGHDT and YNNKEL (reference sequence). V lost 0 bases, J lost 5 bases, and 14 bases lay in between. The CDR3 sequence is CASSQDLASSNEQYF. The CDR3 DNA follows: TGTGCCAGCAGCCAAGATCTTGCTAGCTCTAACGAGCAGTACTTC.

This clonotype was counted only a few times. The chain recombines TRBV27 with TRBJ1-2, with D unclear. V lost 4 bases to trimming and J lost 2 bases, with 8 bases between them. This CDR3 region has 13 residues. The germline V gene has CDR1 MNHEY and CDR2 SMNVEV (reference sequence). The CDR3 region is CASSSGQNYGYTF. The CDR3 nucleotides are TGTGCCAGCAGTTCTGGCCAGAACTATGGCTACACCTTC.

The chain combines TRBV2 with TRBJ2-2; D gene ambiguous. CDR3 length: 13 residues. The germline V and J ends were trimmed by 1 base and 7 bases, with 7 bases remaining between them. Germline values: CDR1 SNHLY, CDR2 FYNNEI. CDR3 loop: CASSEEASGELFF. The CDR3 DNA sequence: TGTGCCAGCAGTGAAGAGGCCAGCGGGGAGCTGTTTTTT.